This T cell receptor (beta chain) was sequenced for a study of blood T cells in healthy people across ages. Trimming shortened V by 3 bases and J by 4 bases, and 15 bases separated the two germline ends. CDR3 length equals 15 residues. Germline assignment: CDR1 SQVTM and CDR2 ANQGSEA. Alongside a J-beta primer mix, a sample-barcoded 5' primer served in a second PCR lasting 7 to 11 cycles. TCRdb reanalysed the 5' RACE reads using MiXCR and keeps one entry per CDR3 protein. This repertoire shows 700,000 or so distinct CDR3 sequences, 22% found once; its top ten account for about 22%. This clonotype was observed a handful of times.

Sequenced sample: blood. The chain has TRBV29-1 and TRBJ1-4; maybe TRBD1 (6 bases). The sequence was obtained from a man aged 65 to 85 in good health. The CDR3 reads CSVDPPDRHNEKLFF. CDR3 coding DNA: TGCAGCGTTGACCCCCCCGACAGGCATAATGAAAAACTGTTTTTT.